This TCR beta chain is from a study of radiotherapy plus CTLA-4 blockade in lung cancer. Study overall: Disease control was present in 30% to 35% of patients, and objective responses in about 19%. Broader study findings: Clones derived from tumor TCRs expanded in blood after radiotherapy plus ipilimumab. Early blood T cell clone dynamics reportedly forecast response best, with interferon-beta.

This CDR3 spans 15 amino acids. Per the germline V gene, CDR1 is SGHRS and CDR2 is YFSETQ. Between the trimmed V and J ends, which lost 0 bases and 0 bases, there was a span of 7 bases. The protocol was immunoSEQ multiplex PCR, while the TCRdb copy is restricted to in-frame clones and leaves out a portion. The table shows tens of thousands of clones, with 70% to 80% occurring only once. Worth noting for this clone: The antigen is undetermined.

V gene TRBV5-1 combines with J gene TRBJ1-5; no clear D gene. Sequencing used peripheral blood, obtained from a patient treated with radiotherapy plus ipilimumab. This clonotype originated in a human donor with non-small cell lung cancer whose response to radiotherapy plus ipilimumab could not be evaluated. The CDR3 coding sequence is TGCGCCAGCAGCTTGGGGGGAGGTAGCAATCAGCCCCAGCATTTT. Translating it yields CASSLGGGSNQPQHF.